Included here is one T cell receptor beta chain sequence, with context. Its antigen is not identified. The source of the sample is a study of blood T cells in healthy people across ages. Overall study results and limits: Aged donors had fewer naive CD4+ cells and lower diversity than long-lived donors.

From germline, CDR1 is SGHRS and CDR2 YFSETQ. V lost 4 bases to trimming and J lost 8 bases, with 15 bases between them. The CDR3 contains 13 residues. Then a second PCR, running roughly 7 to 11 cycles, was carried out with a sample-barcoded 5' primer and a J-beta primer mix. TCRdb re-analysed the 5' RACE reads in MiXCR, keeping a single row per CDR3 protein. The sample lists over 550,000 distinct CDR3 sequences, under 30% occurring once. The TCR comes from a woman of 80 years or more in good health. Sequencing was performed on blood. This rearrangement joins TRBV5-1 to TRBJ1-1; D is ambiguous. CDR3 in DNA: TGCGCCAGCAGCCCTGTTGGTGGTAGAGAAGCTTTCTTT. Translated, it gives CASSPVGGREAFF.